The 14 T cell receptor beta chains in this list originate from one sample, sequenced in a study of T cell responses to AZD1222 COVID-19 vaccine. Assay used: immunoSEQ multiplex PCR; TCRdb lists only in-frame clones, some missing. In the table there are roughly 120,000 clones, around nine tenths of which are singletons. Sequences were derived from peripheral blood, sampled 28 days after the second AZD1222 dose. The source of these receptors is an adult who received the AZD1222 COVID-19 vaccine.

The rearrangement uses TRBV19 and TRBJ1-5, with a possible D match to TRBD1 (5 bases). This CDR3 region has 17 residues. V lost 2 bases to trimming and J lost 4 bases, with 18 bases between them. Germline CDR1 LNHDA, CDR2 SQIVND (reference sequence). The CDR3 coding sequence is TGTGCCAGTAGTATACCCCCTAGGCAGGGAGGAAATCAGCCCCAGCATTTT. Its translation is CASSIPPRQGGNQPQHF.

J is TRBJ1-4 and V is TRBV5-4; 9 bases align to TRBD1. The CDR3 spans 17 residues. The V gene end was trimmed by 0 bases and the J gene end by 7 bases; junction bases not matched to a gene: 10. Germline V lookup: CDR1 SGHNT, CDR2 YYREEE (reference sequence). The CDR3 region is CASSLGASGTGLEKLFF. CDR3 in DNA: TGTGCCAGCAGCTTGGGGGCGTCGGGGACAGGGCTTGAAAAACTGTTTTTT. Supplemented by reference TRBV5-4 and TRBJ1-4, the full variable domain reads ETGVTQSPTHLIKTRGQQVTLRCSSQSGHNTVSWYQQALGQGPQFIFQYYREEENGRGNFPPRFSGLQFPNYSSELNVNALELDDSALYLCASSLGASGTGLEKLFFGSGTQLSVL.

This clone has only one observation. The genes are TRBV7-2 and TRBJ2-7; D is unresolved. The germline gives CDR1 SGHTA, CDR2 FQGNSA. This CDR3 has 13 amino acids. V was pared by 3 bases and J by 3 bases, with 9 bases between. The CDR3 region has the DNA TGTGCCAGCAGCTTCGTTGGGATCTACGAGCAGTACTTC. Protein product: CASSFVGIYEQYF.

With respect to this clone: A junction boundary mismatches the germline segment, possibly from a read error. CDR3 nucleotide sequence: TGTGCTAGTGGCTTGGGGAGACCGTTCAATCAGCCCCAGCATTTT. Its translation: CASGLGRPFNQPQHF. V gene TRBV12-5 combines with J gene TRBJ1-5; D uncertain. The CDR3 is 15 amino acids. Germline V gene data show CDR1 as LGHNT and CDR2 as FRNRAP.

The CDR3 DNA follows: TGTGCCAGTAGTATTGAGGCGGGAAGGGAGACCCAGTACTTC. This gives the protein CASSIEAGRETQYF. The chain uses TRBV19 and TRBJ2-5; D might be TRBD2 (6 bases). Looked up from germline, CDR1 is LNHDA and CDR2 is SQIVND (reference sequence). The V end lost 3 bases, the J end lost 5 bases, and 13 bases lay between the germline ends. This CDR3 is 14 amino acids long. Combining the CDR3 with reference TRBV19 and TRBJ2-5 gives the whole variable domain DGGITQSPKYLFRKEGQNVTLSCEQNLNHDAMYWYRQDPGQGLRLIYYSQIVNDFQKGDIAEGYSVSREKKESFPLTVTSAQKNPTAFYLCASSIEAGRETQYFGPGTRLLVL.

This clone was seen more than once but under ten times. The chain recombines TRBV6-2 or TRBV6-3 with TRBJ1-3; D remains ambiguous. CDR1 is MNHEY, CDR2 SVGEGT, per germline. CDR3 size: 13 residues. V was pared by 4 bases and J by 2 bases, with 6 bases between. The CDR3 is CASSFGTGNTIYF. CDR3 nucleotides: TGTGCCAGCAGTTTCGGAACTGGAAACACCATATATTTT.

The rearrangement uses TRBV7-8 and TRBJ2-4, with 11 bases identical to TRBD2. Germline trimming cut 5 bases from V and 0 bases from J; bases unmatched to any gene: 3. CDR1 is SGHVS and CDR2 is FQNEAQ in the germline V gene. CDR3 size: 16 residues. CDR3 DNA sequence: TGTGCCAGCAGCCCTGGACTAGCGGGAGCCAAAAACATTCAGTACTTC. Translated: CASSPGLAGAKNIQYF.

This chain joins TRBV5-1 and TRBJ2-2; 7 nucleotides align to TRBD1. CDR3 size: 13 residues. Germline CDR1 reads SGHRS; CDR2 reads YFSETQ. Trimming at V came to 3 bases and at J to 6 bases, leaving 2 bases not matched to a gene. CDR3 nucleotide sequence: TGCGCCAGCAGCTCGCAGGGGGCCGGGGAGCTGTTTTTT. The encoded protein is CASSSQGAGELFF.

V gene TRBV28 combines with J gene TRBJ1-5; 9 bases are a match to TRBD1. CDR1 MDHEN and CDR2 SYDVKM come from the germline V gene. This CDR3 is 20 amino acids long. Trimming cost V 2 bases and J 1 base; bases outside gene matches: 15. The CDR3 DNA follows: TGTGCCAGCAGTTTACTCCTCTTTCCGGTGGACAGGGGAAGCAATCAGCCCCAGCATTTT. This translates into CASSLLLFPVDRGSNQPQHF.

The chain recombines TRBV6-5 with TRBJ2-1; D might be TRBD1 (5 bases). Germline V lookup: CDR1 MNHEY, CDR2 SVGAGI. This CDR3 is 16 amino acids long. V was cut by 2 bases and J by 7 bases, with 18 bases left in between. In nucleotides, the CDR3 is TGTGCCAGCAGTTACAATCCTAGGGGTACAATTAATGAGCAGTTCTTC. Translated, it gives CASSYNPRGTINEQFF.

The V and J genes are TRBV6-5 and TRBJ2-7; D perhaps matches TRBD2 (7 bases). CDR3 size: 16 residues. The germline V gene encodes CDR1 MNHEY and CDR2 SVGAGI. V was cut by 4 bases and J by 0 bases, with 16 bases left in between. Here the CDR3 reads CASSSPWGGSSYEQYF. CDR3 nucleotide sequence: TGTGCCAGCAGTTCCCCCTGGGGGGGCAGCTCCTACGAGCAGTACTTC.

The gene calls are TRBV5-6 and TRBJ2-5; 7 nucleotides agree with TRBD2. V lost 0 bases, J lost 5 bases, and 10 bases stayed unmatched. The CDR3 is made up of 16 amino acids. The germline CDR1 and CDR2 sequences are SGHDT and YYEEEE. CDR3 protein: CASSLAFGLDVETQYF. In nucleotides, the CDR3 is TGTGCCAGCAGCTTGGCCTTCGGACTAGATGTTGAGACCCAGTACTTC.

CDR3 region: CASSPVGRRNTEAFF. CDR3 bases: TGTGCCAGCAGTCCCGTCGGACGGCGGAACACTGAAGCTTTCTTT. J is TRBJ1-1 and V is TRBV28; the D is unclear. The CDR3 runs 15 residues. V lost 5 bases and J 1 base, leaving 14 bases between the germline ends. Germline CDR1 reads MDHEN; CDR2 reads SYDVKM.

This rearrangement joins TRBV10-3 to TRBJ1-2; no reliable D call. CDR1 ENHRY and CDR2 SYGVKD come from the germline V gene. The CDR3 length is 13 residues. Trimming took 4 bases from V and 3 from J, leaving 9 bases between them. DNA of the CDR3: TGTGCCATCAGTGGGGAGAGTTACTATGGCTACACCTTC. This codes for CAISGESYYGYTF.